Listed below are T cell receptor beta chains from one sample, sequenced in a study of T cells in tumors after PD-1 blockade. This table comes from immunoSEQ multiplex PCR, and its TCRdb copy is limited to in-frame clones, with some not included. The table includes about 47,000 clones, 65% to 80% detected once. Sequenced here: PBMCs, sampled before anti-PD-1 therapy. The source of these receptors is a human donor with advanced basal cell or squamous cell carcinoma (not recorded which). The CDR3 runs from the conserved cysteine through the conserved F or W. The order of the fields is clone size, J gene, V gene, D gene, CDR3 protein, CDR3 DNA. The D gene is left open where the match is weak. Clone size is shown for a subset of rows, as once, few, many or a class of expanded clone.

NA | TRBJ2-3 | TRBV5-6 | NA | CASSVSGVTQYF | TGTGCCAGCAGCGTCTCTGGGGTTACGCAGTATTTT
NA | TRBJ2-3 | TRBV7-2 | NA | CASSPVRAGDTQYF | TGTGCCAGCAGCCCCGTCCGAGCGGGAGATACGCAGTATTTT
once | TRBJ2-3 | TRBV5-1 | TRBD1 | CASSPGQGARADTQYF | TGCGCCAGCAGCCCCGGACAGGGGGCGAGGGCAGATACGCAGTATTTT
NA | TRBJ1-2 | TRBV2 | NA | CASKFDSAYGYTF | TGTGCCAGCAAGTTTGACAGTGCCTATGGCTACACCTTC
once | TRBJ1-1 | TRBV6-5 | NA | CASSYEGDTEAFF | TGTGCCAGCAGTTACGAGGGAGACACTGAAGCTTTCTTT
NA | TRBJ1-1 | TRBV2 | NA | CASSEYRNTEAFF | TGTGCCAGCAGCGAATACAGGAACACTGAAGCTTTCTTT
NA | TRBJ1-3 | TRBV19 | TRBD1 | CASSVGQAFSGNTIYF | TGTGCCAGTAGCGTGGGACAGGCATTCTCTGGAAACACCATATATTTT
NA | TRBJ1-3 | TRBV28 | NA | CASSSLSGIGNTIYF | TGTGCCAGCAGTTCCTTAAGCGGGATAGGAAACACCATATATTTT
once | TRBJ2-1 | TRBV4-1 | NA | CASSQDFEIYNEQFF | TGCGCCAGCAGCCAAGATTTCGAGATTTACAATGAGCAGTTCTTC
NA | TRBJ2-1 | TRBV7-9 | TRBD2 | CASSLGISGRPVEYEQFF | TGTGCCAGCAGCTTAGGGATTAGCGGGAGGCCGGTTGAATATGAGCAGTTCTTC
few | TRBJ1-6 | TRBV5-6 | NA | CASSLDNSPLHF | TGTGCCAGCAGCCTAGATAATTCACCCCTCCACTTT
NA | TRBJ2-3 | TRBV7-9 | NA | CASSLLSVDTQYF | TGTGCCAGCAGCTTACTCAGTGTGGATACGCAGTATTTT
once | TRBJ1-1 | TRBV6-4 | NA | CASRNSDRNTEAFF | TGTGCCAGCAGGAATTCGGACAGGAACACTGAAGCTTTCTTT
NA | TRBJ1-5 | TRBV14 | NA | CASSTGFNQPQHF | TGTGCCAGCAGCACAGGATTCAATCAGCCCCAGCATTTT
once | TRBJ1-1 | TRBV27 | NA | CASKTQGGNTEAFF | TGTGCCAGCAAGACACAGGGTGGGAACACTGAAGCTTTCTTT
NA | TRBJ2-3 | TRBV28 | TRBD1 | CASSFNRGEDTQYF | TGTGCCAGCAGTTTTAACAGGGGCGAGGATACGCAGTATTTT
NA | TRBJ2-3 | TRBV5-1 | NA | CASRLEGADTQYF | TGCGCCAGCAGATTAGAGGGGGCAGATACGCAGTATTTT
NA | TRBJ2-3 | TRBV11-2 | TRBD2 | CASSFLGLAGGGTDTQYF | TGTGCCAGCAGCTTTTTGGGACTAGCGGGAGGTGGAACAGATACGCAGTATTTT
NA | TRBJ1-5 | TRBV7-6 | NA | CASSSGGPQHF | TGTGCCAGCAGCTCGGGGGGGCCCCAGCATTTT
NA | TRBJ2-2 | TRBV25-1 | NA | CASRGSADTGELFF | TGTGCCAGCAGAGGGTCCGCGGACACCGGGGAGCTGTTTTTT
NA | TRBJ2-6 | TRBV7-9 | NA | CASSLASGSSGANVLTF | TGTGCCAGCAGCTTAGCAAGCGGCAGCTCTGGGGCCAACGTCCTGACTTTC
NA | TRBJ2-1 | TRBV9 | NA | CASSVGVGRSYNEQFF | TGTGCCAGCAGCGTAGGGGTGGGGCGGTCCTACAATGAGCAGTTCTTC
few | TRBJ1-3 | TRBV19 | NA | CASSIAGNPSSGNTIYF | TGTGCCAGTAGTATAGCCGGAAATCCGAGCTCTGGAAACACCATATATTTT
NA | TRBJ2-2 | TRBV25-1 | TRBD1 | CASSELGQATGELFF | TGTGCCAGCAGTGAATTGGGACAGGCGACCGGGGAGCTGTTTTTT
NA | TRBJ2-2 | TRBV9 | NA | CASSADPDTGELFF | TGTGCCAGCAGCGCGGACCCGGACACCGGGGAGCTGTTTTTT
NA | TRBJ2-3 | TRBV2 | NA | CASSTQYF | TGTGCCAGTTCAACGCAGTATTTT
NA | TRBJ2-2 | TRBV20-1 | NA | CSASVGQREHRGAVF | TGCAGTGCTAGTGTCGGACAGCGCGAACACCGGGGAGCTGTTTTT
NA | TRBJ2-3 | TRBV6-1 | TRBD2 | CASSEGRGDYLDSTDTQYF | TGTGCCAGCAGTGAAGGTCGGGGGGACTACCTCGATTCCACAGATACGCAGTATTTT
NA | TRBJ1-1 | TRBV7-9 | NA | CASSSRGGRVNTEAFF | TGTGCCAGCAGCTCCCGGGGGGGGCGGGTGAACACTGAAGCTTTCTTT
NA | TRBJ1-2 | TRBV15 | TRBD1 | CATSRTGTGYGYTF | TGTGCCACCAGCAGAACCGGGACAGGTTATGGCTACACCTTC
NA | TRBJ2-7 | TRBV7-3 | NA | CASSPGPNYEQYF | TGTGCCAGCAGCCCTGGGCCGAACTACGAGCAGTACTTC